This TCR beta chain was profiled in a study of blood T cell repertoires in COVID-19. Overall study context: Specimens from acute and convalescent COVID-19 originated in the United States, Italy and Spain.

Produced via immunoSEQ multiplex PCR; TCRdb's table is partial and in-frame only. Here the sample spans approximately 190,000 clones, 80% to 85% being singletons. Cohort allocation depended upon clinical history that participants reported. All recovered Cohort 3 donors got two negative PCRs, got clearance, or saw symptom resolution. Germline lookup yields CDR1 SEHNR and CDR2 FQNEAQ (reference sequence). The CDR3 consists of 15 residues. Trimming shortened V by 2 bases and J by 2 bases, and 11 bases separated the two germline ends. The chain joins TRBV7-9 to TRBJ2-3; D gene unclear. Source material: PBMCs or T cells enriched from blood (not recorded which). The clonotype was recovered from a man between 35 and 55 years old who had recovered from COVID-19. CDR3 nucleotide sequence: TGTGCCAGCAGCTTAAGTCACCCAGACACAGATACGCAGTATTTT. This gives the protein CASSLSHPDTDTQYF.